This T cell receptor beta chain was documented in a study of PD-1 blockade in classical Hodgkin lymphoma. Study-wide results and limits: Newly diagnosed patients were reported to start with lower TCR diversity than healthy donors. Diversity in CD4+ TCRs, unlike that measured in CD8+ TCRs, had risen significantly by C4D1.

Each patient's relapse followed autologous stem cell transplantation, and brentuximab vedotin exposure varied. Patients showed best responses of complete response, partial response or progressive disease. Notes on this clone: Its antigen remains unknown.

The table came from immunoSEQ multiplex PCR; TCRdb's copy has only in-frame clones and leaves some out. In the table there are approximately 60,000 clones, approximately 88% of which are singletons. The germline CDR1 and CDR2 sequences are MDHEN and SYDVKM. V was clipped by 7 bases and J by 0 bases; unmatched bases: 6. This CDR3 contains 15 residues. The receptor's source is a human donor with classical Hodgkin lymphoma. The source material was peripheral blood mononuclear cells (PBMCs), sampled at baseline. This chain connects TRBV28 to TRBJ1-3, with TRBD1 matching 7 bases. The CDR3 nucleotides read TGTGCCAGCATCATATCAGGGGGCTCTGGAAACACCATATATTTT. This encodes CASIISGGSGNTIYF. The entire variable domain, with the rest obtained from reference TRBV28 and TRBJ1-3, is as follows: DVKVTQSSRYLVKRTGEKVFLECVQDMDHENMFWYRQDPGLGLRLIYFSYDVKMKEKGDIPEGYSVSREKKERFSLILESASTNQTSMYLCASIISGGSGNTIYFGEGSWLTVV.